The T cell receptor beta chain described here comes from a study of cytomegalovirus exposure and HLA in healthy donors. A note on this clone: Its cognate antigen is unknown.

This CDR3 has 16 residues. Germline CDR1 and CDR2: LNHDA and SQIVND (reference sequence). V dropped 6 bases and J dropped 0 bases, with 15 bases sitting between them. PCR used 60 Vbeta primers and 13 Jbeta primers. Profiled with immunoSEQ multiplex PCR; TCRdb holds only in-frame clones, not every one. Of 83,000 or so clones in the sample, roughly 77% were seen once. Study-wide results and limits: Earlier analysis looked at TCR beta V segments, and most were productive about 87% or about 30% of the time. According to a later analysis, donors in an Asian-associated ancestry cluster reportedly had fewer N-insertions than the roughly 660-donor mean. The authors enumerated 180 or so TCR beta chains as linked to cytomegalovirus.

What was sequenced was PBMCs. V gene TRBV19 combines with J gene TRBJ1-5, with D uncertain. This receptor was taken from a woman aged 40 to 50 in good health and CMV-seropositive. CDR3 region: CASRSTRSYSNQPQHF. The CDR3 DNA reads TGTGCCAGTAGATCGACAAGATCATATAGCAATCAGCCCCAGCATTTT.